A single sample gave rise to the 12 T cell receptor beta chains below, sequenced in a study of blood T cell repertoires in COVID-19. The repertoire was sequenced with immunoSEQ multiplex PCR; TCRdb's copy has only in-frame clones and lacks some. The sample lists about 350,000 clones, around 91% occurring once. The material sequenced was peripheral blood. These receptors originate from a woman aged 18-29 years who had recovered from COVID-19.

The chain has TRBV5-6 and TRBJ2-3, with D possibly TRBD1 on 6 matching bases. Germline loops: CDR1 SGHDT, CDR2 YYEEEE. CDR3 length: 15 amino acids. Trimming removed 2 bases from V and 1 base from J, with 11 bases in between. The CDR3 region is CASSLWGLGTDTQYF. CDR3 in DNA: TGTGCCAGCAGCTTATGGGGGCTGGGCACAGATACGCAGTATTTT.

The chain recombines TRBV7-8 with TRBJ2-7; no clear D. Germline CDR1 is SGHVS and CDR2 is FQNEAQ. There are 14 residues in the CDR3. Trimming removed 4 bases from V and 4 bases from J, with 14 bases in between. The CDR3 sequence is CASSSDLRKYEQYV. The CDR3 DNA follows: TGTGCCAGCAGCTCTGATCTGAGGAAATACGAGCAGTACGTC.

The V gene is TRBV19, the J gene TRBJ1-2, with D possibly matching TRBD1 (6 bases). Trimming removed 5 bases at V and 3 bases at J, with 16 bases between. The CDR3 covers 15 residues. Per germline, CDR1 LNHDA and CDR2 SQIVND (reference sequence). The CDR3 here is CASSVGQTVYYGYTF. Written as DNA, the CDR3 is TGTGCCAGTAGTGTCGGACAGACGGTGTACTATGGCTACACCTTC.

The chain's CDR3 is CASSLTGNTEAFF. The CDR3 DNA reads TGTGCCAGCAGTTTGACAGGGAACACTGAAGCTTTCTTT. V and J are TRBV12-3 or TRBV12-4 and TRBJ1-1; TRBD1 is a possible D gene (6 bases). The CDR3 sequence is 13 residues long. Trimming took off 3 bases at V and 1 base at J, with 6 bases between the two ends.

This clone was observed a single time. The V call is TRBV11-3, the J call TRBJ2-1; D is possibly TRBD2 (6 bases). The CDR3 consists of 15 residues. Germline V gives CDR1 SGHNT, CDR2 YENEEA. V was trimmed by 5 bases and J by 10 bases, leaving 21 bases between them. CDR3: CASSRSTGAGSEQFF. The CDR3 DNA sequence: TGTGCCAGCAGCCGATCCACTGGGGCGGGATCCGAGCAGTTCTTC.

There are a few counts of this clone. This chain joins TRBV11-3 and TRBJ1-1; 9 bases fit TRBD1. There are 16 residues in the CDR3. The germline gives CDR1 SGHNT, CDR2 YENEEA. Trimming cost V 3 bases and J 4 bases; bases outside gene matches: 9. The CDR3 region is CASSFHPGQGSTEAFF. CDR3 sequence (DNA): TGTGCCAGCAGCTTCCACCCGGGACAGGGTAGCACTGAAGCTTTCTTT.

The CDR3 DNA follows: TGTGCCAGCAGCAAAGAGGGGCTAGCGACAAACAATGAGCAGTTCTTC. Protein: CASSKEGLATNNEQFF. The gene calls are TRBV21-1 and TRBJ2-1; TRBD2 reflects the table's D call only, with no check against the DNA. TRBV21-1 is an annotated pseudogene. The CDR3 covers 16 residues.

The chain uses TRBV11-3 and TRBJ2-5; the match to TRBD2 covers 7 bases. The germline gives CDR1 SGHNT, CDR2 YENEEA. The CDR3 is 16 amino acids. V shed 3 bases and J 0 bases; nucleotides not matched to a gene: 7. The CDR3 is CASSLGGREYQETQYF. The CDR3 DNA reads TGTGCCAGCAGCTTGGGCGGGAGAGAGTACCAAGAGACCCAGTACTTC.

The CDR3 bases are TGTGCCAGCAGCTTAGATGGTGGGAGGGCCGAGGAGCAGTACGTC. It translates to CASSLDGGRAEEQYV. This chain joins TRBV7-2 and TRBJ2-7; 7 positions match TRBD2. Germline CDR1 is SGHTA and CDR2 is FQGNSA. The trim removed 1 base at V and 7 bases at J, leaving 10 bases unmatched. The CDR3 spans 15 residues.

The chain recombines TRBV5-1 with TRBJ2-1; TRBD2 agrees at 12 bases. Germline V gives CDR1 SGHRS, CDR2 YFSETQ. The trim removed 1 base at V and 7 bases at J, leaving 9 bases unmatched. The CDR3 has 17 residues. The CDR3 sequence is CASSLKPLAGGENEQFF. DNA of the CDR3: TGCGCCAGCAGCTTGAAACCACTAGCGGGGGGAGAAAATGAGCAGTTCTTC.

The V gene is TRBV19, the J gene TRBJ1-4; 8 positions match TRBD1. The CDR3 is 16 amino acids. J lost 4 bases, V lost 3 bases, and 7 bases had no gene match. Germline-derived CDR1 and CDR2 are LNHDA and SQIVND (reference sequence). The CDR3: CASSIRGQGHNEKLFF. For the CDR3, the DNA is TGTGCCAGTAGTATCAGAGGACAGGGTCATAATGAAAAACTGTTTTTT.

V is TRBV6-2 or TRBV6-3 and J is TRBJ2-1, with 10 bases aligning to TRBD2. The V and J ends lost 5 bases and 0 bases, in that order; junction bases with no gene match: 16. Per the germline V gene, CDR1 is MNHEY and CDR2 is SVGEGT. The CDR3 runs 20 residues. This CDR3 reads CASSTRRPGLAPSSYNEQFF. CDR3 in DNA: TGTGCCAGCAGTACCCGACGCCCGGGACTAGCGCCGAGCTCCTACAATGAGCAGTTCTTC.